This entry lists 13 T cell receptor beta chains sequenced from one sample in a study of blood T cells in healthy people across ages. Combining a sample-barcoded 5' primer with a J-beta primer mix, a second PCR ran for roughly 7 to 11 cycles. Via MiXCR, TCRdb re-called the 5' RACE reads, giving one row per CDR3 protein. The table includes roughly 900,000 distinct CDR3 sequences, around 46% detected once. Sequencing was carried out using blood. The receptors here all came from a man aged 25-45 years in good health.

The chain carries TRBV27 and TRBJ2-3; the D gene is possibly TRBD2 (9 bases). V was trimmed by 7 bases and J by 7 bases, leaving 33 bases between them. There are 19 residues in the CDR3. Per the germline V gene, CDR1 is MNHEY and CDR2 is SMNVEV (reference sequence). CDR3 nucleotides: TGTGCCAGCACCCTGACAGGGGACTCAATAGCGGGAGATTATTATACGCAGTATTTT. It is translated as CASTLTGDSIAGDYYTQYF.

The V and J genes are TRBV11-2 and TRBJ1-1, with unresolved D. Germline-derived CDR1 and CDR2 are SGHAT and FQNNGV. The V gene lost 5 bases and the J gene lost 4 bases, with 17 bases spanning the gap. The CDR3 is made up of 15 amino acids. The CDR3 loop reads CASSPEWVEITEAFF. CDR3 nucleotide sequence: TGTGCCAGCAGCCCCGAATGGGTCGAGATCACTGAAGCTTTCTTT.

This chain joins TRBV5-1 and TRBJ2-3, with 9 bases fitting TRBD2. The ends lost 0 bases at V and 5 bases at J; junction bases unmatched: 7. This CDR3 has 16 residues. Germline V gene sequence: CDR1 SGHRS, CDR2 YFSETQ. CDR3 nucleotides: TGCGCCAGCAGCTTGGATAGCGGGGGTGGTGAAGATACGCAGTATTTT. Its protein product is CASSLDSGGGEDTQYF.

This sequence joins TRBV10-3 and TRBJ2-3; TRBD2 agrees at 9 bases. The CDR3 consists of 16 residues. The V and J ends lost 3 bases and 5 bases, in that order; junction bases with no gene match: 9. Germline assignment: CDR1 ENHRY and CDR2 SYGVKD. This CDR3 reads CAISEMEGLAGDTQYF. DNA for the CDR3: TGTGCCATCAGTGAAATGGAGGGACTAGCTGGAGATACGCAGTATTTT.

This clonotype was observed a few times. The chain links TRBV3-1 to TRBJ2-3, with D possibly matching TRBD1 (6 bases). V was cut by 3 bases and J by 3 bases, with 10 bases left in between. CDR1 and CDR2 from the germline V gene are LGHDT and YNNKEL (reference sequence). The CDR3 loop spans 14 amino acids. CDR3 in amino acids: CASSQGQLTDTQYF. Here the CDR3 DNA reads TGTGCCAGCAGCCAGGGACAATTGACAGATACGCAGTATTTT.

CDR3 DNA sequence: TGTGCCAGCAGCTTAGCCGGGACAGACCCCAATCAGCCCCAGCATTTT. This encodes CASSLAGTDPNQPQHF. The rearrangement links TRBV7-2 to TRBJ1-5; 7 bases fit TRBD1. V was clipped by 0 bases and J by 3 bases; unmatched bases: 5. The CDR3 totals 16 residues. Germline CDR1 SGHTA, CDR2 FQGNSA.

This clonotype was counted a few times. This chain uses TRBV12-3 or TRBV12-4 with TRBJ2-1; the D gene could be TRBD1 or TRBD2 (5 bases each). V dropped 2 bases and J dropped 4 bases, with 18 bases sitting between them. CDR3 length: 17 amino acids. The CDR3 DNA reads TGTGCCAGCAGTTTAAGGGGCCCGGGACGGGCGTACAATGAGCAGTTCTTC. This codes for CASSLRGPGRAYNEQFF.

V is TRBV9 and J is TRBJ2-2; D is uncertain. There are 14 residues in the CDR3. V lost 4 bases and J lost 5, with 12 bases in between. Looked up from germline, CDR1 is SGDLS and CDR2 is YYNGEE. The CDR3 is CASSLSWATGELFF. In DNA, the CDR3 is TGTGCCAGCAGCCTCAGTTGGGCGACCGGGGAGCTGTTTTTT. Filled out from reference TRBV9 and TRBJ2-2, the complete variable domain reads DSGVTQTPKHLITATGQRVTLRCSPRSGDLSVYWYQQSLDQGLQFLIQYYNGEERAKGNILERFSAQQFPDLHSELNLSSLELGDSALYFCASSLSWATGELFFGEGSRLTVL.

The gene calls are TRBV15 and TRBJ2-5, with 9 bases that match TRBD2. The J call is uncertain, as TRBJ2-7 better fits the DNA end. The CDR3 contains 13 residues. CDR1 is LNHNV and CDR2 is YYDKDF in the germline V gene (reference sequence). The CDR3 spells CATSNERGVEQYF. DNA for the CDR3: TGTGCCACCAGCAATGAGCGGGGGGTCGAGCAGTACTTC.

The chain joins TRBV4-1 to TRBJ2-1; 9 bases align to TRBD1. With 1 base clipped from V and 5 bases from J, the junction kept 9 bases outside the gene matches. Germline CDR1 MGHRA, CDR2 YSYEKL. The CDR3 length is 17 residues. CDR3 sequence (DNA): TGCGCCAGCAGCCAAGGTAGCCGGGACAGGGCCCACAATGAGCAGTTCTTC. Translation gives CASSQGSRDRAHNEQFF.

The chain has TRBV12-3 or TRBV12-4 and TRBJ1-5; D remains ambiguous. CDR3 size: 14 residues. Trimming shortened V by 2 bases and J by 0 bases, and 5 bases separated the two germline ends. CDR3: CASSLQTSNQPQHF. CDR3 in DNA: TGTGCCAGCAGTTTACAGACTAGCAATCAGCCCCAGCATTTT.

This clonotype was seen many times. The rearrangement joins TRBV27 to TRBJ1-2; D may be TRBD1 (5 bases). Germline values: CDR1 MNHEY, CDR2 SMNVEV (reference sequence). The CDR3 is 13 residues long. V was trimmed by 3 bases and J by 3 bases, leaving 8 bases between them. The CDR3, as DNA: TGTGCCAGCAGTTTTAGCAGGGACTATGGCTACACCTTC. Translating it yields CASSFSRDYGYTF.

This clonotype was counted a single time. Being one base from a much bigger clone, this may be a read error. J is TRBJ2-1 and V is TRBV4-2, with D tentatively TRBD1 or TRBD2 (5 bases each). CDR1 is LGHNA and CDR2 is YNFKEQ in the germline V gene. V was pared by 4 bases and J by 13 bases, with 23 bases between. The CDR3 runs 15 residues. CDR3 amino acids: CASSPGSGPQETQFF. CDR3 nucleotide sequence: TGTGCCAGCAGCCCAGGATCGGGGCCCCAAGAGACCCAGTTCTTC.